The clone carrying this TCR beta chain was observed at least ten times. The authors ran a second PCR of about 7 to 12 cycles using a sample-barcoded 5' primer and a J-beta primer mix. MiXCR was run by TCRdb on the 5' RACE reads, yielding one entry per CDR3 protein. The data show 450,000 to 600,000 distinct CDR3 sequences, with roughly a quarter seen just once and 3.6% held by the top ten. V gave up 6 bases and J gave up 1 base, with 15 bases separating them. The CDR3 consists of 15 residues. This record belongs to a study of blood T cells in healthy people across ages. A further study also used this sample, focusing on T cells of mothers and their children. Per that paper: A few mothers and their six children, all healthy Caucasians, donated.

The J gene is TRBJ1-1, the V gene TRBV12-3 or TRBV12-4, with D perhaps TRBD1 (5 bases). The source of this sequence is a boy aged 2 to 10 in good health. What was sequenced was blood. The CDR3: CASSYNPTENTEAFF. Here the CDR3 DNA reads TGTGCCAGCAGCTACAATCCGACAGAGAACACTGAAGCTTTCTTT.